These 5 T cell receptor beta chains were all obtained from the same sample, sequenced in a study of T cell responses to AZD1222 COVID-19 vaccine. Generated by immunoSEQ multiplex PCR, the TCRdb table keeps only in-frame clones and is missing some. Of tens of thousands of clones in the sample, 70% to 90% were seen once. The sample in question was peripheral blood, obtained 28 days after the second AZD1222 dose. Receptors were obtained from an adult who received the AZD1222 COVID-19 vaccine.

The chain links TRBV5-1 to TRBJ1-3; no reliable D call. V was cut by 0 bases and J by 0 bases, with 10 bases left in between. Germline assignment: CDR1 SGHRS and CDR2 YFSETQ. The CDR3 runs to 16 residues. The CDR3 region is CASSLAPRSSGNTIYF. In DNA form, the CDR3 reads TGCGCCAGCAGCTTGGCTCCCAGGAGCTCTGGAAACACCATATATTTT. Based on the CDR3 plus reference TRBV5-1 and TRBJ1-3, the full variable domain is KAGVTQTPRYLIKTRGQQVTLSCSPISGHRSVSWYQQTPGQGLQFLFEYFSETQRNKGNFPGRFSGRQFSNSRSEMNVSTLELGDSALYLCASSLAPRSSGNTIYFGEGSWLTVV.

The chain has TRBV28 and TRBJ1-6, with D possibly matching TRBD1 (5 bases). The CDR3 extends over 14 amino acids. With 10 bases removed from V and 5 bases from J, the gap between germline ends came to 15 bases. Per germline, CDR1 MDHEN and CDR2 SYDVKM. CDR3 in DNA: TGTGCCACACGGGGGGGGTCTGATAATTCACCCCTCCACTTT. It encodes CATRGGSDNSPLHF.

The V call is TRBV21-1, the J call TRBJ2-7. TRBV21-1 is designated a pseudogene. The CDR3 loop spans 12 amino acids. In DNA, the CDR3 is TGTGCCAGCAGCAAAGCTGCCTACGAGCAGTACTTC. It specifies CASSKAAYEQYF.

The chain combines TRBV18 with TRBJ2-2, with 8 nucleotides matching TRBD1. The germline gives CDR1 KGHSH, CDR2 LQKENI. V lost 3 bases, J lost 0 bases, and 6 bases stayed unmatched. The CDR3 extends over 17 amino acids. CDR3 in DNA: TGTGCCAGCTCACCTAAGACAGGGGACCCGAACACCGGGGAGCTGTTTTTT. It codes for CASSPKTGDPNTGELFF.

The chain uses TRBV20-1 and TRBJ1-2; D not resolved. The CDR3 is 15 residues long. Germline-derived CDR1 and CDR2 are DFQATT and SNEGSKA (reference sequence). V lost 3 bases and J 2 bases, leaving 16 bases between the germline ends. CDR3 protein: CSASSPYGINYGYTF. CDR3 nucleotide sequence: TGCAGTGCTAGTTCTCCTTATGGAATCAACTATGGCTACACCTTC.